This T cell receptor beta chain appears in the sequencing data of a study of T cells in Graves' hyperthyroidism and ophthalmopathy. V lost 5 bases, J lost 8 bases, and 15 bases lay in between. Germline CDR1 and CDR2: MNHNS and SASEGT. The CDR3 length is 13 residues. This clonotype showed up many times. What was amplified from RNA transcripts were TCR beta CDR3 regions. With the HTBI primer set, the TCR CDR3 went through a first round of RT-PCR. TCRdb independently ran MiXCR on the multiplex PCR reads; one entry per CDR3 protein. Seen here are hundreds of thousands of distinct CDR3 sequences, about 12% observed once, and the top ten hold less than 10%. Isolation of PBMCs was performed on 8 to 10 ml fresh peripheral blood.

The receptor was isolated from a woman aged 18-30 years with Graves' hyperthyroidism. The genes are TRBV6-1 and TRBJ1-2; a weak D match, TRBD1 (5 bases). The sequenced sample was blood. CDR3 amino acids: CASSSPGAVGYTF. Here the CDR3 DNA reads TGTGCCAGCAGTTCCCCTGGGGCAGTCGGCTACACCTTC.